This TCR beta chain was identified in a study of CD8 T cells in ankylosing spondylitis. In making TCR beta libraries, quantitative 5'-RACE with molecular barcodes was used. Each CDR3 protein gets one entry after TCRdb re-called the 5' RACE reads with MiXCR. In the table there are 200,000 to 250,000 distinct CDR3 sequences, approximately 20% of which are singletons. The table lists this clonotype with a few counts. The antigen remains undetermined. Germline lookup yields CDR1 MDHEN and CDR2 SYDVKM. The V gene lost 4 bases and the J gene lost 3 bases, with 16 bases spanning the gap. This CDR3 has 15 amino acids. Study results and limitations: A TCR beta motif of eight or nine highly homologous variants seemed to mark ankylosing spondylitis blood.

This TCR derives from a male donor with ankylosing spondylitis. Sequenced: blood, either unsorted or a sorted T cell fraction (not recorded which). The V and J genes are TRBV28 and TRBJ2-7, with D possibly TRBD1 on 6 matching bases. CDR3 in DNA: TGTGCCAGCAGTTCCCCTCGACAGGTTAACTACGAGCAGTACTTC. The encoded protein is CASSSPRQVNYEQYF.